Included here is one T cell receptor beta chain sequence, with context. No antigen is known for it. Sequencing used immunoSEQ version 4 in survey mode. Genomic DNA was diluted to 10 ng/uL, up to roughly 1 ug per sample. The assay was immunoSEQ multiplex PCR, and TCRdb's table has in-frame clones only and misses some. This table holds about 13,000 clones, approximately 71% found once. The data belong to a study of persistence of HIV-infected CD4 T cells. As for the study in general: A couple of participants gave one leukapheresis sample; others gave up to about 200 mL blood repeatedly.

Cells were stimulated with CMV-infected fibroblast lysates at approximately 10 ug/mL. Sorting of responding CD4+ T cells relied on upregulated CD40 ligand together with CD69. Adults with HIV-1 started suppressive ART while chronically infected. In germline, CDR1 is SGHRS, CDR2 YFSETQ. V lost 5 bases to trimming and J lost 1 base; unmatched junction nucleotides: 4. CDR3 length: 14 residues. General study points: CMV- and Gag-responding cells had lower TCRbeta richness than CD3/CD28-responding cells.

This TCR was sampled from an adult man with HIV who was CMV-seropositive. The chain couples TRBV5-1 to TRBJ2-3, with 7 bases aligning to TRBD2. The material was CD4+ T cells sorted from PBMCs after approximately 20-hour stimulation, obtained from a patient who received antiretroviral therapy. The DNA for the CDR3 is TGCGCCAGCAGTAAGGGACTACGCACAGATACGCAGTATTTT. It translates to CASSKGLRTDTQYF.